These 10 T cell receptor beta chains originate from one sample sequenced in a study of cytomegalovirus exposure and HLA in healthy donors. In the PCR, 60 Vbeta and 13 Jbeta primers were used. The data were produced by immunoSEQ multiplex PCR, yet TCRdb's version contains in-frame clones alone and is incomplete. The table records about 220,000 clones, 76% of them present only once. Material for sequencing was PBMCs. The receptors stem from a man in his late teens or twenties in good health and CMV-seronegative.

This clone has a single count. Other DNA variants within this sample encode the same CDR3. The chain recombines TRBV6-1 with TRBJ2-3, with 7 bases aligning to TRBD1. The CDR3 consists of 16 residues. Looked up from germline, CDR1 is MNHNS and CDR2 is SASEGT. V gave up 2 bases and J gave up 0 bases; unmatched junction bases: 5. The CDR3 region is CASSEMGTVSTDTQYF. The CDR3 DNA follows: TGTGCCAGCAGTGAAATGGGGACAGTTAGCACAGATACGCAGTATTTT.

The table lists this clone with a few counts. The chain is built from TRBV5-3 and TRBJ1-1, with 10 nucleotides matching TRBD1. TRBV5-3 is an ORF, with its function uncertain. This CDR3 is 14 amino acids long. V gave up 4 bases and J gave up 5 bases; unmatched junction bases: 5. The CDR3 loop is CARSPGTGETEAFF. The DNA of the CDR3 is TGTGCCAGAAGCCCCGGGACAGGGGAAACTGAAGCTTTCTTT.

The CDR3 DNA follows: TGTGCCAGCACCACGGGAGCAGATACGCAGTATTTT. Translated, it gives CASTTGADTQYF. V is TRBV6-6 and J is TRBJ2-3; D possibly corresponds to TRBD2 (6 bases). CDR3 size: 12 residues. The ends were cut back, 7 bases at V and 4 bases at J, with 9 bases in the middle. CDR1 is MNHNY and CDR2 is SVGAGI in the germline V gene (reference sequence).

The chain links TRBV5-6 to TRBJ2-1; 9 bases align to TRBD2. Germline loops: CDR1 SGHDT, CDR2 YYEEEE. V lost 1 base and J lost 4; bases outside the gene matches: 12. This CDR3 spans 18 amino acids. DNA for the CDR3: TGTGCCAGCAGCTTGCAGGGCGGGGGTAGCGGGGGATACAATGAGCAGTTCTTC. It codes for CASSLQGGGSGGYNEQFF. Based on the CDR3 plus reference TRBV5-6 and TRBJ2-1, the full variable domain is DAGVTQSPTHLIKTRGQQVTLRCSPKSGHDTVSWYQQALGQGPQFIFQYYEEEERQRGNFPDRFSGHQFPNYSSELNVNALLLGDSALYLCASSLQGGGSGGYNEQFFGPGTRLTVL.

The chain links TRBV7-2 to TRBJ2-7, with unresolved D. CDR3 length equals 11 residues. From germline, CDR1 is SGHTA and CDR2 FQGNSA. Trimming shortened V by 5 bases and J by 1 base, and 3 bases separated the two germline ends. CDR3 DNA: TGTGCCAGCAGCCCGTCCTACGAGCAGTACTTC. Residues: CASSPSYEQYF.

This clone was observed a few times. V gene TRBV30 combines with J gene TRBJ1-3; TRBD1 matches at 7 bases. The V gene end was trimmed by 2 bases and the J gene end by 6 bases; junction bases not matched to a gene: 4. From germline, CDR1 is GTSNPN and CDR2 SVGIG (reference sequence). The CDR3 spans 13 residues. The CDR3: CAWSTGEKNTIYF. The CDR3 DNA reads TGTGCCTGGAGTACAGGGGAAAAAAACACCATATATTTT.

J is TRBJ1-3 and V is TRBV5-6; 10 nucleotides match TRBD1. The CDR3 extends over 16 amino acids. The V and J ends lost 4 bases and 0 bases, in that order; junction bases with no gene match: 4. Germline loops: CDR1 SGHDT, CDR2 YYEEEE. The CDR3 DNA follows: TGTGCCAGCAGCCTCGGACAGGGGGTCTCTGGAAACACCATATATTTT. Translated: CASSLGQGVSGNTIYF.

This clone was picked up one time. The V gene is TRBV7-2, the J gene TRBJ1-2; 10 nucleotides match TRBD1. V lost 5 bases and J lost 5; bases outside the gene matches: 2. The CDR3 is 13 amino acids. Germline V gene data show CDR1 as SGHTA and CDR2 as FQGNSA. In DNA, the CDR3 is TGTGCCAGCAGCCAGGGACAGGGGTATGGCTACACCTTC. Its protein product is CASSQGQGYGYTF.

The V call is TRBV4-1, the J call TRBJ1-3, with 7 bases lining up with TRBD1. Per the germline V gene, CDR1 is MGHRA and CDR2 is YSYEKL. This CDR3 has 15 residues. J lost 0 bases, V lost 2 bases, and 1 base had no gene match. The CDR3 region has the DNA TGCGCCAGCAGCCAAAGGGGGCCCTCTGGAAACACCATATATTTT. Translated, it gives CASSQRGPSGNTIYF.

The sample holds a few counts of this clone. The genes are TRBV19 and TRBJ2-1, with 12 positions matching TRBD2. The CDR3 runs 16 residues. Germline V lookup: CDR1 LNHDA, CDR2 SQIVND (reference sequence). With V trimmed by 5 bases and J by 8 bases, 10 bases remained unmatched. The CDR3 region is CASSLSPSGRGDEQFF. The CDR3 coding sequence is TGTGCCAGTAGTCTCTCCCCTAGCGGGAGGGGGGATGAGCAGTTCTTC.